This TCR beta chain is from a study of response to subunit inactivated influenza vaccine. CDR3 size: 15 residues. V lost 1 base and J 0 bases, leaving 7 bases between the germline ends. In germline, CDR1 is LGHNA, CDR2 YSLEER. Of note for this clonotype: Its antigen is still unknown.

Findings of the study overall: The study's authors posited that every seasonal influenza vaccination enlists few new T cells.

TCRdb processed the RT-PCR reads anew with MiXCR; each CDR3 protein has one entry. The repertoire holds roughly 520,000 distinct CDR3 sequences, about 25% seen once, with approximately 2% in the top ten. This sequence originates from a man aged 45-65 years who received an inactivated influenza vaccine. This rearrangement joins TRBV4-3 to TRBJ1-5; D call uncertain. Sequenced here: CD4+ T cells sorted from PBMCs, sampled 4 to 6 days after vaccination. The CDR3 region is CASSQGAASNQPQHF. The CDR3 DNA reads as TGCGCCAGCAGCCAAGGGGCAGCTAGCAATCAGCCCCAGCATTTT.